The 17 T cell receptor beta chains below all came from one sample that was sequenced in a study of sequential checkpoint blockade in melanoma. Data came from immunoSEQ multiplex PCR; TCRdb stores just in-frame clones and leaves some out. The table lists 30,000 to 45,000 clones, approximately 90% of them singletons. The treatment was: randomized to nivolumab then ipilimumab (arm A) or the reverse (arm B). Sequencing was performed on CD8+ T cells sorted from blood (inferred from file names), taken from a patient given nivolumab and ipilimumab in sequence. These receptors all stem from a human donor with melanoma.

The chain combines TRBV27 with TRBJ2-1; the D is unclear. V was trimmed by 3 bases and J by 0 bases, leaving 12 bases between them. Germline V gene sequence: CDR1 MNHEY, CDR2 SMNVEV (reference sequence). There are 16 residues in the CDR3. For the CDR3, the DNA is TGTGCCAGCAGTTTCCTACCCCCGAGCTCCTACAATGAGCAGTTCTTC. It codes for CASSFLPPSSYNEQFF.

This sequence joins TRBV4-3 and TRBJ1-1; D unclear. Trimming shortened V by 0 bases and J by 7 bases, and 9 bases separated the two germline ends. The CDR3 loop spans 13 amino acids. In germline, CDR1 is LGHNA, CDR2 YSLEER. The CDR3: CASSQDVGSEAFF. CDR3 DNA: TGCGCCAGCAGCCAAGATGTGGGCAGTGAAGCTTTCTTT.

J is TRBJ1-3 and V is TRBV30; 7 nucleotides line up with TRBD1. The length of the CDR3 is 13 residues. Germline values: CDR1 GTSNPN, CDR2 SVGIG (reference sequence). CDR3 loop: CARRGPVGNTIYF. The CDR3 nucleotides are TGTGCAAGAAGGGGGCCGGTAGGAAACACCATATATTTT.

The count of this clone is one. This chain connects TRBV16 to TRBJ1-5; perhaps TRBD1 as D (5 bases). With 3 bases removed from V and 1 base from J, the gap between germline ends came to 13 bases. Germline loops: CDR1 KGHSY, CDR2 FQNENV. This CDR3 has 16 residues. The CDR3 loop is CASSQTTQGSNQPQHF. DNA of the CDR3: TGTGCCAGCAGCCAGACGACGCAGGGAAGCAATCAGCCCCAGCATTTT.

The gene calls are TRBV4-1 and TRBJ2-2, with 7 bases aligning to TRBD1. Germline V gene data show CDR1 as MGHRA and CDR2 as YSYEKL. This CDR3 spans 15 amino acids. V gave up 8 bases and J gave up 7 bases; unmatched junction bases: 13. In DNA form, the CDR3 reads TGCGCCAGCGCCGCGTGGCCAGGGGGTGGCGGGGAGCTGTTTTTT. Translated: CASAAWPGGGGELFF.

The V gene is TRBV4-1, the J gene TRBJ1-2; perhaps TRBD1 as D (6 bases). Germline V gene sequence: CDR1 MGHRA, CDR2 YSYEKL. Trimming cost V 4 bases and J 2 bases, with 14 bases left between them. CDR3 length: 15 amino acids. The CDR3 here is CASSPVNTGNYGYTF. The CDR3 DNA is TGCGCCAGCAGCCCAGTTAATACAGGGAACTATGGCTACACCTTC.

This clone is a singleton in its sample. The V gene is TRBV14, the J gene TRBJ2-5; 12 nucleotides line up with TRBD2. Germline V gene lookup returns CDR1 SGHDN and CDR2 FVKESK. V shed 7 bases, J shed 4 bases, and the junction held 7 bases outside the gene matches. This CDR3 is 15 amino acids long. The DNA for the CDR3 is TGTGCCAGCAACGCACTAGCGGGAGGCGCAGAGACCCAGTACTTC. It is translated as CASNALAGGAETQYF.

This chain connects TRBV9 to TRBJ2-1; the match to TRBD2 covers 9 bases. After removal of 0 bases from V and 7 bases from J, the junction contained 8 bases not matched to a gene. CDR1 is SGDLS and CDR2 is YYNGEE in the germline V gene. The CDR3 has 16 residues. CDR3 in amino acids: CASSVGGGRAGNEQFF. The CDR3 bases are TGTGCCAGCAGCGTAGGAGGCGGGAGGGCCGGAAATGAGCAGTTCTTC.

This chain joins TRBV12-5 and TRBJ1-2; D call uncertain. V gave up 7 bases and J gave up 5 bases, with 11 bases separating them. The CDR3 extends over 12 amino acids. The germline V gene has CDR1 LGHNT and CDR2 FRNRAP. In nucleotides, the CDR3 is TGTGCTAGTGCACAGAATTTTTATGGCTACACCTTC. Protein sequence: CASAQNFYGYTF. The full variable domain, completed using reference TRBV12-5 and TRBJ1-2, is DARVTQTPRHKVTEMGQEVTMRCQPILGHNTVFWYRQTMMQGLELLAYFRNRAPLDDSGMPKDRFSAEMPDATLATLKIQPSEPRDSAVYFCASAQNFYGYTFGSGTRLTVV.

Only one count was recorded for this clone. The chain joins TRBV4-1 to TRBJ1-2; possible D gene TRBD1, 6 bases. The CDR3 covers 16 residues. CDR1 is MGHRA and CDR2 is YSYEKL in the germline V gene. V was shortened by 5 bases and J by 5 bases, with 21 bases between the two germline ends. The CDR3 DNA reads TGCGCCAGCAGCGATGGCGGGGGCCAGCTAGGATATGGCTACACCTTC. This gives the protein CASSDGGGQLGYGYTF.

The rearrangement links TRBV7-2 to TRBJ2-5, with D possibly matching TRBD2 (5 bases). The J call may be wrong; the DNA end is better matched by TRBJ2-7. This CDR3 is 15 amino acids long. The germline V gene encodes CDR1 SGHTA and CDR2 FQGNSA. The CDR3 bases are TGTGCCAGCAGCTTAGAGGGTAGCGCGCTCTACGAGCAGTACTTC. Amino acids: CASSLEGSALYEQYF.

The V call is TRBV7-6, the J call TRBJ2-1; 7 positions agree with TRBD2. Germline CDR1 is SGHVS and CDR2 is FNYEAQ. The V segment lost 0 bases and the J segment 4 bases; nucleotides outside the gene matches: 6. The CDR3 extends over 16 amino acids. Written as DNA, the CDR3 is TGTGCCAGCAGCTTAGCGGAACTAGCGATGTACAATGAGCAGTTCTTC. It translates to CASSLAELAMYNEQFF.

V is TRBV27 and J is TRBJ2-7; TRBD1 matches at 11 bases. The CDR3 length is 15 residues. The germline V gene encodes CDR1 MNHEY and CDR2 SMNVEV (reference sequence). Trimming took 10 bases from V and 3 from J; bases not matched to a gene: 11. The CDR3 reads CATRDRGGVFYEQYV. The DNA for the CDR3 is TGTGCCACCAGGGACAGGGGGGGAGTTTTCTACGAGCAGTACGTC.

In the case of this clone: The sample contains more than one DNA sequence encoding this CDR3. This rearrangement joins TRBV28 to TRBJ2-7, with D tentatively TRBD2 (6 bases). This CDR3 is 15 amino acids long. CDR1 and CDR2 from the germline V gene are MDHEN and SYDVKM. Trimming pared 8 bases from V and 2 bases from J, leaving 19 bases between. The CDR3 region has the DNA TGTGCCAGCGGGGCCGTAGCGGTCGACCCCTACGAGCAGTACTTC. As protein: CASGAVAVDPYEQYF.

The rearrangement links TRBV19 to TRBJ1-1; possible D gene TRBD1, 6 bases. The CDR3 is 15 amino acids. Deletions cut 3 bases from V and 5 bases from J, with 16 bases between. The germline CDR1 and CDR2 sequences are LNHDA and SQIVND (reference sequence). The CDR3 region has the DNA TGTGCCAGTAGTATTGGAACAGGGCAGATTACTGAAGCTTTCTTT. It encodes CASSIGTGQITEAFF.

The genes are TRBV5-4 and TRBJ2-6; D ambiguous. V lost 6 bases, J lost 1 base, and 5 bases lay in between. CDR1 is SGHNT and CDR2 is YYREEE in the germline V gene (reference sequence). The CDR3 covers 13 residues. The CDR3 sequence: CASTESGANVLTF. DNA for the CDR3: TGTGCCAGCACGGAGTCTGGGGCCAACGTCCTGACTTTC. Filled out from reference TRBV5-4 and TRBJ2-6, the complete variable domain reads ETGVTQSPTHLIKTRGQQVTLRCSSQSGHNTVSWYQQALGQGPQFIFQYYREEENGRGNFPPRFSGLQFPNYSSELNVNALELDDSALYLCASTESGANVLTFGAGSRLTVL.

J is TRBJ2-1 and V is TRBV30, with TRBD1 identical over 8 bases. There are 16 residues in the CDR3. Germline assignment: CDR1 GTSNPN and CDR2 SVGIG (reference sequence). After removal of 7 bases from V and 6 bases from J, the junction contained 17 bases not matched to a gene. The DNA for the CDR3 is TGTGCCTTCACACCGGAGGACAGGGAGGCCATCAATGAGCAGTTCTTC. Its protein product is CAFTPEDREAINEQFF. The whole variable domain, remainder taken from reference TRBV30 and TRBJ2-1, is SQTIHQWPATLVQPVGSPLSLECTVEGTSNPNLYWYRQAAGRGLQLLFYSVGIGQISSEVPQNLSASRPQDRQFILSSKKLLLSDSGFYLCAFTPEDREAINEQFFGPGTRLTVL.